The TCR beta chain under discussion was sequenced for a study of T cell changes during pregnancy in multiple sclerosis. Assay used: immunoSEQ multiplex PCR; TCRdb lists only in-frame clones, some missing. In the table there are tens of thousands of clones, 80% to 95% of which are singletons. CDR1 is SGHRS and CDR2 is YFSETQ in the germline V gene. The CDR3 is 15 amino acids. Trimming left V 3 bases short and J 5 bases short, with 17 bases between. Sequences were derived from peripheral blood, sampled in the third trimester of pregnancy. The chain uses TRBV5-1 and TRBJ1-1; D might be TRBD1 (6 bases). This sequence was found in a female donor in good health, enrolled as a control in a pregnancy study. The CDR3 DNA sequence: TGCGCCAGCAGCTCCAACAGGGTAGGGTGGACTGAAGCTTTCTTT. It is translated as CASSSNRVGWTEAFF. The full variable domain, with the rest looked up from reference TRBV5-1 and TRBJ1-1, is KAGVTQTPRYLIKTRGQQVTLSCSPISGHRSVSWYQQTPGQGLQFLFEYFSETQRNKGNFPGRFSGRQFSNSRSEMNVSTLELGDSALYLCASSSNRVGWTEAFFGQGTRLTVV.